This TCR beta chain is from a study of high-grade serous ovarian cancer treatment subgroups. Tumor samples were taken before definitive surgery or chemotherapy. Generated by immunoSEQ multiplex PCR, the TCRdb table keeps only in-frame clones and is missing some. The sample lists under 6,500 clones, around 79% occurring once. The ends were cut back, 1 base at V and 4 bases at J, with 13 bases in the middle. Germline values: CDR1 MNHEY, CDR2 SMNVEV (reference sequence). The length of the CDR3 is 15 residues. Sequencing input: tumor tissue. The V call is TRBV27, the J call TRBJ1-2; a weak D match, TRBD1 (5 bases). This sequence originates from a human donor with high-grade serous ovarian cancer. The CDR3 here is CASSLYAGSSYGYTF. The CDR3 nucleotides read TGTGCCAGCAGTTTATACGCAGGGTCCTCCTATGGCTACACCTTC.